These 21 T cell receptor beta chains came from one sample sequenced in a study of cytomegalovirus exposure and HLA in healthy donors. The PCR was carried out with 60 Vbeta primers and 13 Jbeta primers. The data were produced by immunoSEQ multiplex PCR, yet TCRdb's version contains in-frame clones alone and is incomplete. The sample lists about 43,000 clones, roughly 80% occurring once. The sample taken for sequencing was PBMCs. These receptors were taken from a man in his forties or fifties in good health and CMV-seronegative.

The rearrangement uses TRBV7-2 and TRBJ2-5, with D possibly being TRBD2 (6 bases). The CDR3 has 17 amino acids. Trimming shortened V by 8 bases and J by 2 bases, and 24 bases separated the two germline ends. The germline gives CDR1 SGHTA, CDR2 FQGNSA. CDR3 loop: CASVLDAGPAVQETQYF. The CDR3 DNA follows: TGTGCCAGCGTCCTAGACGCGGGGCCAGCGGTACAAGAGACCCAGTACTTC.

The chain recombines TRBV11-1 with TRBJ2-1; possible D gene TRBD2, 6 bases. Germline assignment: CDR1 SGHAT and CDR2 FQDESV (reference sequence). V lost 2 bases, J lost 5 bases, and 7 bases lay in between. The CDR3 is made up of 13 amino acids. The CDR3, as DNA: TGTGCCAGCAGCTTATCTAGCGACAATGAGCAGTTCTTC. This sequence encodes CASSLSSDNEQFF.

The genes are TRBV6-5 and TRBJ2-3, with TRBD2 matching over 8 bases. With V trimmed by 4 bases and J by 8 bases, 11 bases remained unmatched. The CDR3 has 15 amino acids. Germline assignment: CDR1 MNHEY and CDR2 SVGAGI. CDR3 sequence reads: CASSSLTGAGGTQYF. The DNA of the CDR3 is TGTGCCAGCAGTTCGTTAACGGGTGCGGGAGGTACGCAGTATTTT.

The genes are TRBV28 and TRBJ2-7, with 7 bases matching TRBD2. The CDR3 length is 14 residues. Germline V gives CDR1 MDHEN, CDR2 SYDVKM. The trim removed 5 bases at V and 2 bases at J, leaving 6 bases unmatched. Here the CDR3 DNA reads TGTGCCAGCAGTCGAAGTGGGGGGGCCTACGAGCAGTACTTC. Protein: CASSRSGGAYEQYF.

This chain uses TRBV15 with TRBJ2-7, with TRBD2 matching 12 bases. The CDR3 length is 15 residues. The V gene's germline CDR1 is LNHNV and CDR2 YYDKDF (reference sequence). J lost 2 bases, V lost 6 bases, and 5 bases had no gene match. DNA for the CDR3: TGTGCCACCAGTGAGGGACTAGCGGGCGCCTACGAGCAGTACTTC. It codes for CATSEGLAGAYEQYF.

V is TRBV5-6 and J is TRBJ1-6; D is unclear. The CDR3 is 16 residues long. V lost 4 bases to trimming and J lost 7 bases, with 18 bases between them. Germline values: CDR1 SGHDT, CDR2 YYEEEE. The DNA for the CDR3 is TGTGCCAGCAGCCCGCGTACCAGGTTTTTAAATTCACCCCTCCACTTT. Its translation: CASSPRTRFLNSPLHF.

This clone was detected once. This CDR3 is CASSLAGQVAYNEQFF. DNA of the CDR3: TGTGCCAGCAGCTTGGCTGGGCAGGTCGCTTACAATGAGCAGTTCTTC. This rearrangement joins TRBV5-4 to TRBJ2-1; D uncertain. In germline, CDR1 is SGHNT, CDR2 YYREEE (reference sequence). The CDR3 covers 16 residues. V lost 0 bases and J 4 bases, leaving 14 bases between the germline ends.

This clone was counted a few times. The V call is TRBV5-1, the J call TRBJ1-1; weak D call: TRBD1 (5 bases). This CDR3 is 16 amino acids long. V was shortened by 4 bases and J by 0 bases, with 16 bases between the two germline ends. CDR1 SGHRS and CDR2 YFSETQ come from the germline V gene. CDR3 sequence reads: CASSLGAGSMNTEAFF. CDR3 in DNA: TGCGCCAGCAGCCTAGGCGCAGGGTCCATGAACACTGAAGCTTTCTTT.

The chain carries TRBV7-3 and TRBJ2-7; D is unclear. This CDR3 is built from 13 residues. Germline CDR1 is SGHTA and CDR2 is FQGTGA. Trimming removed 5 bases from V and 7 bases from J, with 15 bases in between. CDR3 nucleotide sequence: TGTGCCAGCAGCCCAGTGGGCTCTGGGGAGCAGTACTTC. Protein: CASSPVGSGEQYF.

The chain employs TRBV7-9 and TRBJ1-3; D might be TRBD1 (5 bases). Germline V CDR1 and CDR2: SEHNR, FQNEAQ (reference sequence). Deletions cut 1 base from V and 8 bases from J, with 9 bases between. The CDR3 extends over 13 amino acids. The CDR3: CASSLEGGDTIYF. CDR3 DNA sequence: TGTGCCAGCAGCTTAGAAGGAGGGGACACCATATATTTT.

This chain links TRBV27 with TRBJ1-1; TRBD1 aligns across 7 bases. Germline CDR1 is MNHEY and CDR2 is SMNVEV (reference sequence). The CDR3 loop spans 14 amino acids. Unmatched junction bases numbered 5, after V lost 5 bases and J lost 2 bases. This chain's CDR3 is CASSPGTANTEAFF. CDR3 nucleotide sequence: TGTGCCAGCAGTCCTGGGACAGCCAACACTGAAGCTTTCTTT.

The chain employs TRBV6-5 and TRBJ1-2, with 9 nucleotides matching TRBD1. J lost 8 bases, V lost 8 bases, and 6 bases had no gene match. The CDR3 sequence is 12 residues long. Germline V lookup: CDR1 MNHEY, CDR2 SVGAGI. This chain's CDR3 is CASSYRGQGYTF. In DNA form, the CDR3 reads TGTGCCAGCTCTTACAGGGGGCAGGGCTACACCTTC.

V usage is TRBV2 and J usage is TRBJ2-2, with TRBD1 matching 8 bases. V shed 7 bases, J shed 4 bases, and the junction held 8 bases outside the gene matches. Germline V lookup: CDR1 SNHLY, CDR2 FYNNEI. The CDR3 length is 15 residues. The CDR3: CASKGQGQVTGELFF. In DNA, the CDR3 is TGTGCCAGCAAAGGACAGGGCCAAGTCACCGGGGAGCTGTTTTTT.

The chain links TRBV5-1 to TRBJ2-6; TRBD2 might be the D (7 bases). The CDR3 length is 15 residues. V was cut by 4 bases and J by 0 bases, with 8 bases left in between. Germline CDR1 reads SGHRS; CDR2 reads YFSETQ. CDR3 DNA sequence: TGCGCCAGCAGCAGGGGGGGCTCTGGGGCCAACGTCCTGACTTTC. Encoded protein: CASSRGGSGANVLTF.

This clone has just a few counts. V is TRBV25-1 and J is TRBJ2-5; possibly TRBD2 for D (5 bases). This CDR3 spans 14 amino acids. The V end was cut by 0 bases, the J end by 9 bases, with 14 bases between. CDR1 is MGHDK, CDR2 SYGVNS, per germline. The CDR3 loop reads CASSEYGEGRAQYF. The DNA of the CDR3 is TGTGCCAGCAGTGAATACGGGGAAGGTAGAGCCCAGTACTTC. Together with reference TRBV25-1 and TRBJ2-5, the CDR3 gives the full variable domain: EADIYQTPRYLVIGTGKKITLECSQTMGHDKMYWYQQDPGMELHLIHYSYGVNSTEKGDLSSESTVSRIRTEHFPLTLESARPSHTSQYLCASSEYGEGRAQYFGPGTRLLVL.

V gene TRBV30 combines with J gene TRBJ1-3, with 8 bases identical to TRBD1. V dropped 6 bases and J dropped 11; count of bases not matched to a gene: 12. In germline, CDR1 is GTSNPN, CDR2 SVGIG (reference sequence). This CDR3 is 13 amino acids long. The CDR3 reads CACGRGPGAAIYF. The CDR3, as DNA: TGTGCCTGTGGCAGGGGGCCCGGGGCCGCCATATATTTT.

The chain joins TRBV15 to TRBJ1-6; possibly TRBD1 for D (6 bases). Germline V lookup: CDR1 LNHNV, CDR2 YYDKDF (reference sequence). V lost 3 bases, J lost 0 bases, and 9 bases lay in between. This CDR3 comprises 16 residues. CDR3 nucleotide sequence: TGTGCCACCAGCAGCGACAGGTTCTCCTATAATTCACCCCTCCACTTT. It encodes CATSSDRFSYNSPLHF. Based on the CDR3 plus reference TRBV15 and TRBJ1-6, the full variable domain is DAMVIQNPRYQVTQFGKPVTLSCSQTLNHNVMYWYQQKSSQAPKLLFHYYDKDFNNEADTPDNFQSRRPNTSFCFLDIRSPGLGDTAMYLCATSSDRFSYNSPLHFGNGTRLTVT.

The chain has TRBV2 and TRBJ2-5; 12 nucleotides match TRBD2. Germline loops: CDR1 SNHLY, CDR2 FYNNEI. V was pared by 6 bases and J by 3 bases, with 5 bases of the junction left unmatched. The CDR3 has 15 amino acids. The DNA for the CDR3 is TGTGCCAGCAGCAAGACTAGCGGGAGAGAAGAGACCCAGTACTTC. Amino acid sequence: CASSKTSGREETQYF.

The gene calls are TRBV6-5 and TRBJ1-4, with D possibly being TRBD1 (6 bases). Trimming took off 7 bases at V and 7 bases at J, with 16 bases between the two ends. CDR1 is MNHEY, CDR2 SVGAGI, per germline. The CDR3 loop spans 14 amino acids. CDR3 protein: CASTTQGGGEKLFF. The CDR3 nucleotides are TGTGCCAGCACTACACAGGGTGGGGGTGAAAAACTGTTTTTT.

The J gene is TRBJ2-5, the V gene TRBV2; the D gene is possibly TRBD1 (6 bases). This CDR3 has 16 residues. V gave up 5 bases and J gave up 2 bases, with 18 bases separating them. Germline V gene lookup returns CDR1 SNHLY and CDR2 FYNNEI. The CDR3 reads CASSHSTGYGQETQYF. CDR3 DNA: TGTGCCAGCAGTCATTCAACAGGGTATGGACAAGAGACCCAGTACTTC.

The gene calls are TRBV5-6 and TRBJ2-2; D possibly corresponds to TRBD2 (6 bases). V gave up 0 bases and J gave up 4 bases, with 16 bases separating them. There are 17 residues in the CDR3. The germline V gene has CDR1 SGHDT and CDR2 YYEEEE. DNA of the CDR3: TGTGCCAGCAGCTTGGGTGGTCTGTGGGGACTCACCGGGGAGCTGTTTTTT. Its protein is CASSLGGLWGLTGELFF.